The rows below give T cell receptor beta chains drawn from one sample of a study of control samples from healthy donors and cancer patients. Repertoires were generated with immunoSEQ multiplex PCR, while TCRdb's copy carries only in-frame clones and drops some. The sample records 200,000 to 250,000 clones, about 94% being singletons. The sequenced sample was blood. Receptors originate from a man aged 45-65 years in good health. CDR3s include the opening cysteine and the closing phenylalanine or tryptophan. D genes are given only for firm matches. Rows give clone size only sometimes, using once, few, many, or a class for an expanded clone.

V gene: TRBV5-1; D gene: NA; clone size: NA; J gene: TRBJ2-2; CDR3 protein: CASSVVGGELFF; CDR3 DNA: TGCGCCAGCAGCGTCGTAGGTGGGGAGCTGTTTTTT
V gene: TRBV30; D gene: NA; clone size: once; J gene: TRBJ1-1; CDR3 protein: CAWTLWGQGNEAFF; CDR3 DNA: TGTGCCTGGACCCTTTGGGGGCAGGGAAATGAAGCTTTCTTT
V gene: TRBV5-1; D gene: TRBD2; clone size: NA; J gene: TRBJ2-1; CDR3 protein: CASSLGVAGGYNEQFF; CDR3 DNA: TGCGCCAGCAGCTTGGGAGTGGCGGGGGGATACAATGAGCAGTTCTTC
V gene: TRBV7-4; D gene: TRBD1; clone size: NA; J gene: TRBJ1-5; CDR3 protein: CASNEPGQGVCQPQHF; CDR3 DNA: TGTGCCAGCAACGAACCGGGACAGGGGGTTTGTCAGCCCCAGCATTTT
V gene: TRBV7-9; D gene: NA; clone size: NA; J gene: TRBJ2-7; CDR3 protein: CASSFTGRAYEQYF; CDR3 DNA: TGTGCCAGCAGCTTTACTGGCAGGGCCTACGAGCAGTACTTC
V gene: TRBV18; D gene: TRBD1; clone size: NA; J gene: TRBJ1-1; CDR3 protein: CASSPLTGGNTEAFF; CDR3 DNA: TGTGCCAGCTCACCCCTGACAGGGGGCAACACTGAAGCTTTCTTT
V gene: TRBV19; D gene: TRBD1; clone size: NA; J gene: TRBJ1-4; CDR3 protein: CASSLRQGNEKLFF; CDR3 DNA: TGTGCCAGTAGTTTGCGACAGGGAAATGAAAAACTGTTTTTT
V gene: TRBV29-1; D gene: NA; clone size: NA; J gene: TRBJ1-1; CDR3 protein: CSVETLQGIMNTEAFF; CDR3 DNA: TGCAGCGTTGAAACCTTACAGGGAATTATGAACACTGAAGCTTTCTTT
V gene: TRBV6-5; D gene: TRBD1; clone size: NA; J gene: TRBJ1-2; CDR3 protein: CASSREVTGSWGYTF; CDR3 DNA: TGTGCCAGCAGTAGGGAGGTGACAGGGTCATGGGGCTACACCTTC
V gene: TRBV28; D gene: NA; clone size: NA; J gene: TRBJ2-3; CDR3 protein: CASSFRVQADTQYF; CDR3 DNA: TGTGCCAGCAGTTTTCGGGTTCAGGCAGATACGCAGTATTTT
V gene: TRBV2; D gene: NA; clone size: NA; J gene: TRBJ1-2; CDR3 protein: CASSENYGYTF; CDR3 DNA: TGTGCCAGCAGTGAAAACTATGGCTACACCTTC
V gene: TRBV6-6; D gene: NA; clone size: NA; J gene: TRBJ1-4; CDR3 protein: CASTGPWPATNEKLFF; CDR3 DNA: TGTGCCAGTACGGGACCCTGGCCAGCAACTAATGAAAAACTGTTTTTT
V gene: TRBV11-2; D gene: NA; clone size: NA; J gene: TRBJ1-1; CDR3 protein: CASSPVKRTVLTEAFF; CDR3 DNA: TGTGCCAGCAGCCCCGTTAAAAGGACAGTCCTCACTGAAGCTTTCTTT
V gene: TRBV5-1; D gene: NA; clone size: NA; J gene: TRBJ1-6; CDR3 protein: CASSWDTEGSPLHF; CDR3 DNA: TGCGCCAGCAGCTGGGACACCGAGGGTTCACCCCTCCACTTT
V gene: TRBV6-5; D gene: NA; clone size: NA; J gene: TRBJ1-5; CDR3 protein: CASSPDSMGNQPQHF; CDR3 DNA: TGTGCCAGCAGTCCTGACAGTATGGGCAATCAGCCCCAGCATTTT
V gene: TRBV10-2; D gene: TRBD1; clone size: NA; J gene: TRBJ1-3; CDR3 protein: CASSESGGPGNTIYF; CDR3 DNA: TGCGCCAGCAGTGAGTCAGGGGGCCCGGGAAACACCATATATTTT
V gene: TRBV3-1/TRBV3-2; D gene: NA; clone size: NA; J gene: TRBJ1-1; CDR3 protein: CASSPSEAGRMNTEAFF; CDR3 DNA: TGTGCCAGCAGCCCAAGTGAGGCAGGGAGAATGAACACTGAAGCTTTCTTT
V gene: TRBV25-1; D gene: NA; clone size: NA; J gene: TRBJ1-1; CDR3 protein: CASSASRRLLNTEAFF; CDR3 DNA: TGTGCCAGCAGTGCCTCCAGGAGACTGCTGAACACTGAAGCTTTCTTT
V gene: TRBV9; D gene: TRBD2; clone size: NA; J gene: TRBJ2-5; CDR3 protein: CASSVGGGLETQYF; CDR3 DNA: TGTGCCAGCAGCGTAGGCGGGGGGCTGGAGACCCAGTACTTC
V gene: TRBV19; D gene: NA; clone size: NA; J gene: TRBJ1-5; CDR3 protein: CASSNEVWQPQHF; CDR3 DNA: TGTGCCAGTAGTAATGAGGTCTGGCAGCCCCAGCATTTT
V gene: TRBV5-1; D gene: TRBD1; clone size: NA; J gene: TRBJ1-1; CDR3 protein: CASSEGQFYGEAFF; CDR3 DNA: TGCGCCAGCAGCGAGGGACAGTTTTATGGTGAGGCTTTCTTT
V gene: TRBV5-1; D gene: NA; clone size: NA; J gene: TRBJ2-2; CDR3 protein: CASRPVTNTGELFF; CDR3 DNA: TGCGCCAGCAGGCCCGTCACAAACACCGGGGAGCTGTTTTTT
V gene: TRBV5-6; D gene: NA; clone size: once; J gene: TRBJ1-5; CDR3 protein: CASSLVGPNQPQHF; CDR3 DNA: TGTGCCAGCAGCTTGGTAGGCCCAAATCAGCCCCAGCATTTT
V gene: TRBV28; D gene: NA; clone size: NA; J gene: TRBJ1-2; CDR3 protein: CASARADKGPYGYTF; CDR3 DNA: TGTGCCAGCGCTCGCGCCGACAAGGGGCCCTATGGCTACACCTTC
V gene: TRBV18; D gene: NA; clone size: NA; J gene: TRBJ1-5; CDR3 protein: CASSPQRDQPQHF; CDR3 DNA: TGTGCCAGCTCACCCCAGAGAGATCAGCCCCAGCATTTT
V gene: TRBV5-1; D gene: NA; clone size: once; J gene: TRBJ1-2; CDR3 protein: CASSLNTDTFYGYTF; CDR3 DNA: TGCGCCAGCAGCTTGAACACAGACACCTTCTATGGCTACACCTTC
V gene: TRBV6-5; D gene: NA; clone size: NA; J gene: TRBJ1-1; CDR3 protein: CASSIIPGNTEAFF; CDR3 DNA: TGTGCCAGCAGTATCATCCCCGGAAACACTGAAGCTTTCTTT
V gene: TRBV4-2; D gene: NA; clone size: NA; J gene: TRBJ2-5; CDR3 protein: CASSQGWGPQETQYF; CDR3 DNA: TGTGCCAGCAGCCAAGGCTGGGGTCCACAAGAGACCCAGTACTTC
V gene: TRBV7-2; D gene: NA; clone size: once; J gene: TRBJ2-7; CDR3 protein: CASSLGGATDYEQYF; CDR3 DNA: TGTGCCAGCAGCTTAGGAGGTGCGACGGACTACGAGCAGTACTTC
V gene: TRBV3-1/TRBV3-2; D gene: TRBD2; clone size: once; J gene: TRBJ2-7; CDR3 protein: CASSHGLAGAYEQYF; CDR3 DNA: TGTGCCAGCAGCCACGGACTAGCGGGGGCCTACGAGCAGTACTTC
V gene: TRBV6-5; D gene: NA; clone size: NA; J gene: TRBJ1-5; CDR3 protein: CASNRDGSNQPQHF; CDR3 DNA: TGTGCCAGCAACAGGGACGGTAGCAATCAGCCCCAGCATTTT
V gene: TRBV27; D gene: NA; clone size: NA; J gene: TRBJ1-2; CDR3 protein: CASSSYQGNYGYTF; CDR3 DNA: TGTGCCAGCAGTTCCTATCAGGGGAACTATGGCTACACCTTC
V gene: TRBV7-2; D gene: NA; clone size: once; J gene: TRBJ2-5; CDR3 protein: CASSRRTAQETRYF; CDR3 DNA: TGTGCCAGCAGCCGTCGGACAGCACAAGAGACCCGGTACTTC
V gene: TRBV7-9; D gene: NA; clone size: once; J gene: TRBJ1-1; CDR3 protein: CASSLGVDQPLLFAEAFF; CDR3 DNA: TGTGCCAGCAGCTTAGGGGTGGACCAGCCGCTGTTATTCGCTGAAGCTTTCTTT
V gene: TRBV4-1; D gene: NA; clone size: once; J gene: TRBJ2-1; CDR3 protein: CASSQQGNNEQFF; CDR3 DNA: TGCGCCAGCAGCCAACAAGGAAACAATGAGCAGTTCTTC
V gene: TRBV3-1/TRBV3-2; D gene: NA; clone size: NA; J gene: TRBJ1-2; CDR3 protein: CASSHQGPNYGYTF; CDR3 DNA: TGTGCCAGCAGCCATCAGGGCCCTAACTATGGCTACACCTTC
V gene: TRBV25-1; D gene: NA; clone size: NA; J gene: TRBJ2-7; CDR3 protein: CASSRRDTISYEQYF; CDR3 DNA: TGTGCCAGCAGTAGGAGGGACACTATTTCCTACGAGCAGTACTTC
V gene: TRBV7-2; D gene: NA; clone size: NA; J gene: TRBJ2-7; CDR3 protein: CASSPWRLFSYEQYF; CDR3 DNA: TGTGCCAGCAGCCCGTGGAGATTATTCTCCTACGAGCAGTACTTC
V gene: TRBV23-1; D gene: NA; clone size: NA; J gene: TRBJ2-6; CDR3 protein: CASSLAGANVLTF; CDR3 DNA: TGCGCCAGCAGTCTAGCCGGGGCCAACGTCCTGACTTTC
V gene: TRBV3-1/TRBV3-2; D gene: NA; clone size: once; J gene: TRBJ2-1; CDR3 protein: CASSPLGGSYNEQFF; CDR3 DNA: TGTGCCAGCAGCCCACTGGGGGGTTCCTACAATGAGCAGTTCTTC
V gene: TRBV6-2/TRBV6-3; D gene: NA; clone size: NA; J gene: TRBJ2-3; CDR3 protein: CASSPRVTDTQYF; CDR3 DNA: TGTGCCAGCAGTCCCCGAGTCACAGATACGCAGTATTTT
V gene: TRBV14; D gene: NA; clone size: NA; J gene: TRBJ1-1; CDR3 protein: CASSQDLDTEAFF; CDR3 DNA: TGTGCCAGCAGCCAAGATCTGGACACTGAAGCTTTCTTT
V gene: TRBV4-1; D gene: NA; clone size: once; J gene: TRBJ1-2; CDR3 protein: CASSQARLNYGYTF; CDR3 DNA: TGCGCCAGCAGCCAAGCGAGGCTTAACTATGGCTACACCTTC
V gene: TRBV5-6; D gene: NA; clone size: NA; J gene: TRBJ1-6; CDR3 protein: CASSLTASYNSPLHF; CDR3 DNA: TGTGCCAGCAGCTTGACGGCATCCTATAATTCACCCCTCCACTTT
V gene: TRBV5-1; D gene: NA; clone size: NA; J gene: TRBJ2-2; CDR3 protein: CASSPTGYTGELFF; CDR3 DNA: TGCGCCAGCAGCCCCACAGGGTACACCGGGGAGCTGTTTTTT